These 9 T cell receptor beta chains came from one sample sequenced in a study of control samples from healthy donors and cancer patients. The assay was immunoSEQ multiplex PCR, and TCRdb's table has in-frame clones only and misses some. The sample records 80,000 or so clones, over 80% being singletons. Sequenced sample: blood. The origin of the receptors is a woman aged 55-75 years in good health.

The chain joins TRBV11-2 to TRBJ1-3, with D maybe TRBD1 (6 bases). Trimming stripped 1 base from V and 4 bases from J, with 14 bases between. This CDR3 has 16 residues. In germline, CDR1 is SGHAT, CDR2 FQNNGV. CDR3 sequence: CASSLARGTGGNTIYF. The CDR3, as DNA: TGTGCCAGCAGCTTAGCCAGGGGAACTGGCGGAAACACCATATATTTT. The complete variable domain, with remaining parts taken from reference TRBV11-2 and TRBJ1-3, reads EAGVAQSPRYKIIEKRQSVAFWCNPISGHATLYWYQQILGQGPKLLIQFQNNGVVDDSQLPKDRFSAERLKGVDSTLKIQPAKLEDSAVYLCASSLARGTGGNTIYFGEGSWLTVV.

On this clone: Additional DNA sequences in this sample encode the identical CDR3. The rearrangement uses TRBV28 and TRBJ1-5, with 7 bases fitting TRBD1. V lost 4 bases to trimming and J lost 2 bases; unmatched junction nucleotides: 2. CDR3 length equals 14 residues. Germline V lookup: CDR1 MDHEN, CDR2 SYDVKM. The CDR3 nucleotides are TGTGCCAGCAGTTCAGGACAGGGCAATCAGCCCCAGCATTTT. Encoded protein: CASSSGQGNQPQHF.

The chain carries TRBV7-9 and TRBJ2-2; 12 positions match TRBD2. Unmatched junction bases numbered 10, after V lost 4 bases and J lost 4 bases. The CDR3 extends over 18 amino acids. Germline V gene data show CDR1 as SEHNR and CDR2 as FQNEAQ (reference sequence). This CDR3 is CASSSTLAGGPSTGELFF. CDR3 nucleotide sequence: TGTGCCAGCAGCTCCACTCTAGCGGGAGGGCCGAGCACCGGGGAGCTGTTTTTT.

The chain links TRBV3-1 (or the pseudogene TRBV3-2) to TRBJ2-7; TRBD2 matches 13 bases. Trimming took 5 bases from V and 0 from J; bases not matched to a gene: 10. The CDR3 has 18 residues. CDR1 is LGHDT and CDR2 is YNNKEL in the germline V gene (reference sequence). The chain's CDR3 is CASSVGGTSGVSSYEQYF. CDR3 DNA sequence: TGTGCCAGCAGCGTCGGCGGGACTAGCGGGGTTAGCTCCTACGAGCAGTACTTC.

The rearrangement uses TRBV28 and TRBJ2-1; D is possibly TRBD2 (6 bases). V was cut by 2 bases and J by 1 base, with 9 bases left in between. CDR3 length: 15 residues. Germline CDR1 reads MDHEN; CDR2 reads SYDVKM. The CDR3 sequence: CASSLMGLSYNEQFF. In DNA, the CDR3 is TGTGCCAGCAGTTTAATGGGACTGTCCTACAATGAGCAGTTCTTC.

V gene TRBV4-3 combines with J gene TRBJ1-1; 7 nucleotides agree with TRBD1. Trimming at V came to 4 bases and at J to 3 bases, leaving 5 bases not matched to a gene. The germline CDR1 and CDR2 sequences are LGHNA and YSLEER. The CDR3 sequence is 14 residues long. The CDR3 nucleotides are TGCGCCAGCAGCCGACAGGGAGGGTACACTGAAGCTTTCTTT. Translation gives CASSRQGGYTEAFF.

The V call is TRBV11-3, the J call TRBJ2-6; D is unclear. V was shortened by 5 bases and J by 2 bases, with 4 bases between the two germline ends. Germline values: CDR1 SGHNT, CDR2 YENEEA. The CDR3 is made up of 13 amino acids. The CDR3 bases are TGTGCCAGCAGCGCGACTGGGGCCAACGTCCTGACTTTC. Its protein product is CASSATGANVLTF.

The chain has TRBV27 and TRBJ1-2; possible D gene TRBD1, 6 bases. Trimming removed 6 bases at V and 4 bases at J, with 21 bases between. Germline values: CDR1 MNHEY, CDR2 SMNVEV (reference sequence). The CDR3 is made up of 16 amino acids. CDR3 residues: CASRLRGQSLLYGYTF. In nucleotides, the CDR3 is TGTGCCAGCAGACTGCGGGGGCAAAGCCTTCTCTATGGCTACACCTTC.

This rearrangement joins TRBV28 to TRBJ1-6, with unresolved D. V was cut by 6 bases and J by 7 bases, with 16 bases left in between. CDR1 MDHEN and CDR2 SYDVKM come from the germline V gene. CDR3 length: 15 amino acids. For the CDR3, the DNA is TGTGCCAGCAGCCCACAGTTCGGGTTCAATTCACCCCTCCACTTT. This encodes CASSPQFGFNSPLHF.